This TCR beta chain was identified during a study of OX40 agonist ivuxolimab in advanced cancers. Study-level background: Every 2 weeks, patients received ivuxolimab intravenously, dosed at 0.01 to 10 mg/kg.

Germline-derived CDR1 and CDR2 are MNHNS and SASEGT. Trimming stripped 1 base from V and 4 bases from J, with 12 bases between. This CDR3 is 15 amino acids long. As regards this clone: The antigen remains undetermined.

Libraries were prepared by immunoSEQ multiplex PCR; TCRdb keeps only in-frame clonotypes and omits some of them. The table has 70,000 or so clones, 85% to 90% seen once. General study findings and limits: More expanded clones were found, on average, in CD8+ than in CD4+ T cells. Part of the nonresponder group also had normalized T-cell clonal expansion that was low.

The sample consisted of CD4+ or CD8+ T cells sorted from blood, taken in a trial of the OX40 agonist ivuxolimab. This clonotype was sampled from an adult with an advanced solid tumor such as melanoma, head and neck, liver or kidney cancer. The genes are TRBV6-1 and TRBJ2-3; no reliable D call. CDR3 protein: CASSEGSLVADTQYF. The CDR3 DNA reads TGTGCCAGCAGTGAAGGGTCATTGGTAGCAGATACGCAGTATTTT.